The present TCR beta chain was sequenced within a study of blood T cell repertoires in COVID-19. Repertoires were generated with immunoSEQ multiplex PCR, while TCRdb's copy carries only in-frame clones and drops some. The sample includes approximately 130,000 clones, 70% to 90% seen only once; the top ten take around 16%. This CDR3 has 13 amino acids. Between the trimmed V and J ends, which lost 0 bases and 10 bases, there was a span of 10 bases. Germline assignment: CDR1 SGHVS and CDR2 FNYEAQ. This clone was counted only a few times. The V gene is TRBV7-6, the J gene TRBJ2-1; no definite D call. Sequenced material: peripheral blood. The receptor was isolated from a woman in her forties or fifties who had recovered from COVID-19. The CDR3 loop is CASSLAPGREQFF. The CDR3 DNA follows: TGTGCCAGCAGCTTAGCGCCCGGCAGGGAGCAGTTCTTC.